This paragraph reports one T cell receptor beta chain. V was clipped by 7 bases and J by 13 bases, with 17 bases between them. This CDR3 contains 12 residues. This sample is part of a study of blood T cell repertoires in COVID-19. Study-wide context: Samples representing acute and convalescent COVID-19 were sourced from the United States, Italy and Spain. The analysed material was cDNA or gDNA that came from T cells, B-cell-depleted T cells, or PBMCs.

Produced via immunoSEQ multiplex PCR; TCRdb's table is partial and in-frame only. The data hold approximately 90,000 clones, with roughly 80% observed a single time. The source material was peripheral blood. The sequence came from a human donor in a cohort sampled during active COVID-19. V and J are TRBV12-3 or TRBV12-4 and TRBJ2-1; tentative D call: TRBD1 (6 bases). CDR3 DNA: TGTGCCAGCATCAGCCAGGGACACAAACAGTTCTTC. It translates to CASISQGHKQFF.